One and the same sample provided the 25 T cell receptor beta chains below, sequenced in a study of CD8 T cells in ankylosing spondylitis. Using its own MiXCR run on the 5' RACE reads, TCRdb lists one record per CDR3 protein. Of more than 250,000 distinct CDR3 sequences in the sample, approximately 10% are singletons; the top ten hold roughly 9%. Sequencing was carried out using blood, either unsorted or a sorted T cell fraction (not recorded which). Every receptor here comes from a female donor with ankylosing spondylitis or in good health (not recorded which).

At least ten counts were recorded for this clonotype. The gene calls are TRBV6-2 or TRBV6-3 and TRBJ1-2; 8 nucleotides agree with TRBD1. Germline V gene data show CDR1 as MNHEY and CDR2 as SVGEGT. The ends lost 5 bases at V and 4 bases at J; junction bases unmatched: 9. The CDR3 extends over 15 amino acids. The CDR3 DNA reads TGTGCCAGCAGTCCCCGGGACAGGCCCTTCTATGGCTACACCTTC. This translates into CASSPRDRPFYGYTF.

This clonotype was seen many times. V and J are TRBV6-1 and TRBJ2-5; the D call may be TRBD1 or TRBD2 (6 bases each). The length of the CDR3 is 13 residues. The germline V gene encodes CDR1 MNHNS and CDR2 SASEGT. V dropped 6 bases and J dropped 4 bases, with 12 bases sitting between them. The CDR3, as DNA: TGTGCCAGCAGAATCGGGGGCGGAGAGACCCAGTACTTC. Protein product: CASRIGGGETQYF.

Ten or more counts support this clonotype. The gene calls are TRBV20-1 and TRBJ1-1, with D perhaps matching TRBD1 (5 bases). From germline, CDR1 is DFQATT and CDR2 SNEGSKA (reference sequence). The CDR3 sequence is 13 residues long. The V end lost 3 bases, the J end lost 1 base, and 9 bases lay between the germline ends. The CDR3 spells CSARSGTNTEAFF. CDR3 coding DNA: TGCAGTGCTAGGTCTGGGACGAACACTGAAGCTTTCTTT.

This clonotype was counted at least ten times. The V call is TRBV20-1, the J call TRBJ2-1; 11 positions match TRBD2. The CDR3 has 14 residues. V shed 1 base, J shed 5 bases, and the junction held 1 base outside the gene matches. Germline CDR1 and CDR2: DFQATT and SNEGSKA (reference sequence). The CDR3 here is CSARVAGGDNEQFF. Written as DNA, the CDR3 is TGCAGTGCTAGAGTAGCGGGAGGGGACAATGAGCAGTTCTTC.

This clonotype was seen many times. The rearrangement joins TRBV5-1 to TRBJ2-3; D call uncertain. V was clipped by 0 bases and J by 3 bases, with 17 bases between them. CDR1 SGHRS and CDR2 YFSETQ come from the germline V gene. This CDR3 contains 17 residues. CDR3 sequence reads: CASSLGPVKVRTDTQYF. The CDR3 DNA sequence: TGCGCCAGCAGCTTGGGTCCCGTCAAAGTAAGAACAGATACGCAGTATTTT.

This clonotype was observed at least ten times. The chain recombines TRBV20-1 with TRBJ2-3; D gene uncertain. CDR1 DFQATT and CDR2 SNEGSKA come from the germline V gene (reference sequence). There are 14 residues in the CDR3. The V end lost 6 bases, the J end lost 2 bases, and 15 bases lay between the germline ends. The CDR3 DNA reads TGCAGTGCCGGGTCTTCCCCCTTCACAGATACGCAGTATTTT. Translation gives CSAGSSPFTDTQYF.

The sample holds a few counts of this clonotype. This chain joins TRBV3-1 and TRBJ1-5; 12 nucleotides line up with TRBD1. This CDR3 is built from 18 residues. Germline CDR1 LGHDT, CDR2 YNNKEL (reference sequence). V lost 6 bases to trimming and J lost 1 base; unmatched junction nucleotides: 10. The CDR3 spells CASRGTGGKTKSNQPQHF. The CDR3 nucleotides are TGTGCCAGCAGGGGGACAGGGGGCAAAACTAAAAGCAATCAGCCCCAGCATTTT.

This clonotype has at least ten counts. J is TRBJ2-7 and V is TRBV10-3, with D possibly matching TRBD2 (5 bases). Germline assignment: CDR1 ENHRY and CDR2 SYGVKD. With 0 bases removed from V and 3 bases from J, the gap between germline ends came to 12 bases. The CDR3 spans 15 residues. The CDR3 here is CAISESSGKNYEQYF. The CDR3 DNA reads TGTGCCATCAGTGAGTCGAGCGGAAAGAACTACGAGCAGTACTTC.

This clonotype was seen only a few times. J is TRBJ2-7 and V is TRBV7-6, with TRBD2 identical over 11 bases. Germline-derived CDR1 and CDR2 are SGHVS and FNYEAQ. The ends lost 1 base at V and 2 bases at J; junction bases unmatched: 7. The CDR3 covers 17 residues. The CDR3 region is CASSLGGTSGTTYEQYF. Written as DNA, the CDR3 is TGTGCCAGCAGCTTAGGGGGGACTAGCGGAACCACCTACGAGCAGTACTTC.

This clonotype appeared many times. The rearrangement uses TRBV5-1 and TRBJ1-5; D gene uncertain. V dropped 0 bases and J dropped 6 bases, with 13 bases sitting between them. Germline CDR1 reads SGHRS; CDR2 reads YFSETQ. This CDR3 comprises 15 residues. CDR3 DNA: TGCGCCAGCAGCTTGGAGGGAGGGAATGGTCAGCCCCAGCATTTT. It encodes CASSLEGGNGQPQHF. Based on the CDR3 plus reference TRBV5-1 and TRBJ1-5, the full variable domain is KAGVTQTPRYLIKTRGQQVTLSCSPISGHRSVSWYQQTPGQGLQFLFEYFSETQRNKGNFPGRFSGRQFSNSRSEMNVSTLELGDSALYLCASSLEGGNGQPQHFGDGTRLSIL.

In this sample, this clonotype turned up many times. The chain employs TRBV7-2 and TRBJ2-4; 8 bases match TRBD2. This CDR3 contains 14 residues. The trim removed 3 bases at V and 7 bases at J, leaving 5 bases unmatched. Germline V gene lookup returns CDR1 SGHTA and CDR2 FQGNSA. CDR3 nucleotides: TGTGCCAGCAGCTTGAGCGGGAGAGGGAACATTCAGTACTTC. Its protein product is CASSLSGRGNIQYF.

This clonotype was seen many times. The chain links TRBV9 to TRBJ1-6; D ambiguous. Per the germline V gene, CDR1 is SGDLS and CDR2 is YYNGEE. V shed 4 bases and J shed 8 bases, with 10 bases lying between them. This CDR3 is built from 13 residues. CDR3 coding DNA: TGTGCCAGCAGCCCAACACTCGATTCACCCCTCCACTTT. This translates into CASSPTLDSPLHF.

This clonotype has a handful of counts. The CDR3 DNA reads TGTGCCATCAGACTAGCGGGAGAGGAGACCCAGTACTTC. This translates into CAIRLAGEETQYF. The rearrangement links TRBV10-3 to TRBJ2-5, with 11 bases lining up with TRBD2. The CDR3 is 13 amino acids. Germline V gene sequence: CDR1 ENHRY, CDR2 SYGVKD. V lost 6 bases, J lost 5 bases, and 2 bases stayed unmatched.

This clonotype appeared many times. The chain carries TRBV9 and TRBJ2-3; D is uncertain. In germline, CDR1 is SGDLS, CDR2 YYNGEE. This CDR3 contains 15 residues. Deletions cut 4 bases from V and 4 bases from J, with 16 bases between. The CDR3 DNA is TGTGCCAGCAGCAACGCGGTAAATATGGCAGATACGCAGTATTTT. Amino acids: CASSNAVNMADTQYF.

The J gene is TRBJ1-1, the V gene TRBV12-3 or TRBV12-4; D remains ambiguous. This CDR3 is 13 amino acids long. Between the trimmed V and J ends, which lost 4 bases and 5 bases, there was a span of 11 bases. CDR3 protein: CASSYLSGTEAFF. Here the CDR3 DNA reads TGTGCCAGCAGTTACCTTAGTGGGACTGAAGCTTTCTTT.

J is TRBJ2-5 and V is TRBV12-3 or TRBV12-4; tentatively, D is TRBD2 (5 bases). The CDR3 consists of 15 residues. V was pared by 5 bases and J by 5 bases, with 18 bases between. The CDR3 is CASSTAAGGRETQYF. DNA for the CDR3: TGTGCCAGCAGTACCGCGGCGGGCGGAAGGGAGACCCAGTACTTC.

This clonotype was found many times. The rearrangement uses TRBV10-3 and TRBJ2-7; D ambiguous. The V gene's germline CDR1 is ENHRY and CDR2 SYGVKD. Trimming pared 4 bases from V and 3 bases from J, leaving 7 bases between. The CDR3 length is 12 residues. CDR3 DNA sequence: TGTGCCATCAGTGGGTACAGCTACGAGCAGTACTTC. It codes for CAISGYSYEQYF.

The sample holds many counts of this clonotype. The chain is built from TRBV10-3 and TRBJ2-3; D may be TRBD2 (5 bases). Per germline, CDR1 ENHRY and CDR2 SYGVKD. Between the trimmed V and J ends, which lost 6 bases and 0 bases, there was a span of 10 bases. This CDR3 has 14 residues. This CDR3 reads CAIRPGLSTDTQYF. DNA for the CDR3: TGTGCCATCAGACCGGGATTGAGCACAGATACGCAGTATTTT.

The J gene is TRBJ2-7, the V gene TRBV25-1, with 10 bases aligning to TRBD1. This CDR3 has 14 amino acids. Germline V lookup: CDR1 MGHDK, CDR2 SYGVNS. V dropped 10 bases and J dropped 3; count of bases not matched to a gene: 9. DNA for the CDR3: TGTGCCAAGGGACAGGGGTGCTACTACTACGAGCAGTACTTC. Protein: CAKGQGCYYYEQYF.

In this sample, this clonotype turned up a few times. The chain carries TRBV5-6 and TRBJ1-2; TRBD1 matches at 7 bases. V gave up 0 bases and J gave up 4 bases; unmatched junction bases: 6. Germline V gene data show CDR1 as SGHDT and CDR2 as YYEEEE. CDR3 length equals 15 residues. Here the CDR3 reads CASSLADRVVYGYTF. CDR3 coding DNA: TGTGCCAGCAGCTTGGCCGACAGGGTGGTCTATGGCTACACCTTC. The complete variable domain, with remaining parts taken from reference TRBV5-6 and TRBJ1-2, reads DAGVTQSPTHLIKTRGQQVTLRCSPKSGHDTVSWYQQALGQGPQFIFQYYEEEERQRGNFPDRFSGHQFPNYSSELNVNALLLGDSALYLCASSLADRVVYGYTFGSGTRLTVV.

This clonotype was counted many times. The chain employs TRBV20-1 and TRBJ1-6, with TRBD1 as a possible D gene (6 bases). Germline V lookup: CDR1 DFQATT, CDR2 SNEGSKA (reference sequence). The CDR3 runs to 16 residues. V gave up 3 bases and J gave up 8 bases, with 20 bases separating them. This chain's CDR3 is CSASTGHIFEDSPLHF. The CDR3 bases are TGCAGTGCTAGCACAGGGCATATTTTTGAAGATTCACCCCTCCACTTT.

This clonotype was observed at least ten times. This sequence joins TRBV15 and TRBJ2-1, with 8 bases fitting TRBD2. Germline values: CDR1 LNHNV, CDR2 YYDKDF (reference sequence). J gave up 14 bases and V 0 bases, and 12 bases lay outside the gene matches. The CDR3 is 15 amino acids. The CDR3 spells CATSRDRVFGTRKFF. DNA of the CDR3: TGTGCCACCAGCAGAGATCGAGTGTTCGGGACTAGGAAGTTCTTC. The entire variable domain, with the rest obtained from reference TRBV15 and TRBJ2-1, is as follows: DAMVIQNPRYQVTQFGKPVTLSCSQTLNHNVMYWYQQKSSQAPKLLFHYYDKDFNNEADTPDNFQSRRPNTSFCFLDIRSPGLGDTAMYLCATSRDRVFGTRKFFGPGTRLTVL.

This clonotype has ten or more counts. The chain links TRBV20-1 to TRBJ2-3, with a possible D match to TRBD1 (6 bases). Trimming shortened V by 6 bases and J by 1 base, and 17 bases separated the two germline ends. There are 15 residues in the CDR3. CDR1 is DFQATT, CDR2 SNEGSKA, per germline (reference sequence). The CDR3 loop reads CSAPPQGRGTDTQYF. For the CDR3, the DNA is TGCAGTGCCCCACCCCAGGGGCGCGGCACAGATACGCAGTATTTT.

This clonotype has ten or more counts. The J gene is TRBJ1-2, the V gene TRBV20-1; D perhaps matches TRBD1 (5 bases). Germline values: CDR1 DFQATT, CDR2 SNEGSKA (reference sequence). The CDR3 extends over 14 amino acids. V shed 0 bases and J shed 5 bases, with 13 bases lying between them. In DNA, the CDR3 is TGCAGTGCTAGAGATAACAGGTCCGGGTATGGCTACACCTTC. Translating gives CSARDNRSGYGYTF.

This clonotype was seen at least ten times. This chain uses TRBV6-2 or TRBV6-3 with TRBJ2-7; D remains unclear. The CDR3 loop spans 14 amino acids. CDR1 MNHEY and CDR2 SVGEGT come from the germline V gene. V shed 2 bases and J shed 5 bases, with 13 bases lying between them. The CDR3 coding sequence is TGTGCCAGCAGTTACGGGATTTCGTCGGACGAGCAGTACTTC. Translating it yields CASSYGISSDEQYF.